What follows describes a single T cell receptor (beta chain). V lost 2 bases, J lost 4 bases, and 4 bases stayed unmatched. The CDR3 extends over 15 amino acids. This sample stems from a study of response to subunit inactivated influenza vaccine. TCRdb fed the RT-PCR reads into MiXCR, producing one record per CDR3 protein. The data contain 600,000 to 850,000 distinct CDR3 sequences, roughly 15% of them singletons. The clonotype originates from a man in his fifties who received an inactivated influenza vaccine. The source material was PBMCs from blood, sampled around two weeks before vaccination. The chain employs TRBV12-3 or TRBV12-4 and TRBJ2-2; 7 bases are a match to TRBD1. Written as DNA, the CDR3 is TGTGCCAGCAGTTTAACAGGGGTGGGCACCGGGGAGCTGTTTTTT. Protein: CASSLTGVGTGELFF.